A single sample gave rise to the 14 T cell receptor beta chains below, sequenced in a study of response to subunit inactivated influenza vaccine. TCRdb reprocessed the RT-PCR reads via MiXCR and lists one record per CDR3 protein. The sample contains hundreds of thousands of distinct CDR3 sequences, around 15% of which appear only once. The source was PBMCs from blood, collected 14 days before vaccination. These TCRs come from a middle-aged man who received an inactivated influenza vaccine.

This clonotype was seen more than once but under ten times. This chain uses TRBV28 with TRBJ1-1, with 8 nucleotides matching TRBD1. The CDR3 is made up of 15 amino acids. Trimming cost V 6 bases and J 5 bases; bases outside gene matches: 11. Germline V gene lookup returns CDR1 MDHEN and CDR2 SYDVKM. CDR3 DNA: TGTGCCAGCAGCCCATTCCGGACAGGGAGGACTGAAGCTTTCTTT. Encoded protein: CASSPFRTGRTEAFF.

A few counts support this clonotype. CDR3 in amino acids: CASSPVPGQVREQYF. Here the CDR3 DNA reads TGTGCCAGCTCACCGGTCCCGGGACAGGTACGGGAGCAGTACTTC. V usage is TRBV18 and J usage is TRBJ2-7; 8 bases are a match to TRBD1. Germline V gives CDR1 KGHSH, CDR2 LQKENI. The CDR3 loop spans 15 amino acids. V was pared by 3 bases and J by 7 bases, with 11 bases of the junction left unmatched.

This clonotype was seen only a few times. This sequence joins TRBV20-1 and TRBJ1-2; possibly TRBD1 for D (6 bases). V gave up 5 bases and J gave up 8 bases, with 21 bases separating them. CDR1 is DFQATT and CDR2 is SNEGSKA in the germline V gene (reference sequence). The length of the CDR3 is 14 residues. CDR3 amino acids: CSAYRQASEEGYTF. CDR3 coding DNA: TGCAGTGCTTACCGACAGGCCTCAGAGGAGGGCTACACCTTC.

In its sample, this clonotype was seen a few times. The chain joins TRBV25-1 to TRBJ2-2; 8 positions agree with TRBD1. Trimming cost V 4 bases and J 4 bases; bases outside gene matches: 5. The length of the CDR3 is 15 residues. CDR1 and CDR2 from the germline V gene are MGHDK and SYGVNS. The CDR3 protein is CASSVQGVGTGELFF. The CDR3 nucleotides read TGTGCCAGCAGTGTACAGGGGGTTGGCACCGGGGAGCTGTTTTTT.

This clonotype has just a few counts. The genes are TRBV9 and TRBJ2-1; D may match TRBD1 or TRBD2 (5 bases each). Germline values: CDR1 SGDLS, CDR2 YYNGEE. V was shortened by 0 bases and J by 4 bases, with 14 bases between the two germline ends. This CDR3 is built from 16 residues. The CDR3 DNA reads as TGTGCCAGCAGCGTAGTTGGGACCCCAAAATACAATGAGCAGTTCTTC. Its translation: CASSVVGTPKYNEQFF.

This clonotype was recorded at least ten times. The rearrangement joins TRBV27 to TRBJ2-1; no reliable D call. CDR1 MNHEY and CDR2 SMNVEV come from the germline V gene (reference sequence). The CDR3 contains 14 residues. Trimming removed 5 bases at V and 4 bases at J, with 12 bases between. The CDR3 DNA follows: TGTGCCAGCAGTCAGCGCCAACCATACAATGAGCAGTTCTTC. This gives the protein CASSQRQPYNEQFF.

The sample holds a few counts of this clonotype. CDR3 bases: TGTGCCAGCAGCCCGCGAGGGGGCAACTACAATGAGCAGTTCTTC. This sequence encodes CASSPRGGNYNEQFF. The chain joins TRBV7-2 to TRBJ2-1; TRBD1 matches at 7 bases. The CDR3 is made up of 15 amino acids. Germline trimming cut 5 bases from V and 3 bases from J; bases unmatched to any gene: 7. Germline CDR1 reads SGHTA; CDR2 reads FQGNSA.

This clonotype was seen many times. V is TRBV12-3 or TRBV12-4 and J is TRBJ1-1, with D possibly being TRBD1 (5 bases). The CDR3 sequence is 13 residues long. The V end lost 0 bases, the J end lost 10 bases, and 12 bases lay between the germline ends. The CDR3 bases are TGTGCCAGCAGTTTAGCGGCGGGACTCGGAGCTTTCTTT. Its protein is CASSLAAGLGAFF.

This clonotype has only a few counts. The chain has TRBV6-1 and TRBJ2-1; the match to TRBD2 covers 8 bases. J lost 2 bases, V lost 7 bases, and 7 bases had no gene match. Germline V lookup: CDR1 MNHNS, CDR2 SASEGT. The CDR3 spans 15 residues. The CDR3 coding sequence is TGTGCCAGCACCAATCTAGCGGGTCCCTACAATGAGCAGTTCTTC. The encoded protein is CASTNLAGPYNEQFF.

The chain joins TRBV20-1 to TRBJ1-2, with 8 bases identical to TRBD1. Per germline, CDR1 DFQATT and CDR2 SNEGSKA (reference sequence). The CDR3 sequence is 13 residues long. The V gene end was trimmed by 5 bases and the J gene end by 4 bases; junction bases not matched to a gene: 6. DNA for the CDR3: TGCAGTGCTCGAGGACAGGGTGGCTATGGCTACACCTTC. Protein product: CSARGQGGYGYTF.

The chain's CDR3 is CASSLRQGGMETQYF. In DNA, the CDR3 is TGTGCCAGCAGTTTAAGACAGGGTGGCATGGAGACCCAGTACTTC. The chain combines TRBV12-3 or TRBV12-4 with TRBJ2-5; TRBD1 aligns across 7 bases. The junction had 8 bases not matched to a gene; V was cut back by 2 bases and J by 5 bases. CDR3 length: 15 residues.

The CDR3 DNA sequence: TGTGCCAGCAGCCTCACCACCCGGACAAACCGAGGTCTACCCGGGGAGCTGTTTTTT. It yields the protein CASSLTTRTNRGLPGELFF. V gene TRBV7-6 combines with J gene TRBJ2-2, with a possible D match to TRBD1 (5 bases). The CDR3 consists of 19 residues. Germline values: CDR1 SGHVS, CDR2 FNYEAQ. Trimming stripped 5 bases from V and 6 bases from J, with 28 bases between.

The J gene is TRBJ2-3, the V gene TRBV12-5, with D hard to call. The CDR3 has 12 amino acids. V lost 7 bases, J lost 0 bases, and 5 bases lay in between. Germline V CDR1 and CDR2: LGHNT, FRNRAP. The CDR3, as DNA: TGTGCTAGTGCCCTAAGCACAGATACGCAGTATTTT. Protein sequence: CASALSTDTQYF. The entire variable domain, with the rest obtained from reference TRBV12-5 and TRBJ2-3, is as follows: DARVTQTPRHKVTEMGQEVTMRCQPILGHNTVFWYRQTMMQGLELLAYFRNRAPLDDSGMPKDRFSAEMPDATLATLKIQPSEPRDSAVYFCASALSTDTQYFGPGTRLTVL.

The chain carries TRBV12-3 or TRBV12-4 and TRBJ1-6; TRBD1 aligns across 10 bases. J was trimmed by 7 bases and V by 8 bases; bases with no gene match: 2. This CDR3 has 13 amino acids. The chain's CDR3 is CASRGQGNSPLHF. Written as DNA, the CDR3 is TGTGCCAGCCGGGGACAGGGGAATTCACCCCTCCACTTT.